These 4 T cell receptor beta chains were sequenced from one sample in a study of cytomegalovirus exposure and HLA in healthy donors. The PCR made use of 60 Vbeta and 13 Jbeta primers. Sequenced by immunoSEQ multiplex PCR; TCRdb stores in-frame clones only, minus some. The table has 54,000 or so clones, about two thirds seen once. The sequenced sample was PBMCs. The receptors here all came from a woman aged 55-69 years in good health and CMV-seropositive.

The chain uses TRBV7-2 and TRBJ2-7, with D maybe TRBD2 (6 bases). Germline CDR1 is SGHTA and CDR2 is FQGNSA. Trimming left V 1 base short and J 0 bases short, with 10 bases between. The CDR3 length is 15 residues. The CDR3 coding sequence is TGTGCCAGCAGCTTAGGGAGGGCTAGCTCCTACGAGCAGTACTTC. As protein: CASSLGRASSYEQYF.

The V gene is TRBV2, the J gene TRBJ1-2; D uncertain. This CDR3 is built from 12 residues. Germline V gives CDR1 SNHLY, CDR2 FYNNEI. Deletions cut 8 bases from V and 1 base from J, with 8 bases between. The CDR3 DNA is TGTGCCAGCTCCCCGGGTAACTATGGCTACACCTTC. As protein: CASSPGNYGYTF.

This clone appeared a few times. V gene TRBV7-8 combines with J gene TRBJ2-7, with TRBD2 identical over 8 bases. Germline V CDR1 and CDR2: SGHVS, FQNEAQ. The CDR3 has 16 amino acids. The V segment lost 2 bases and the J segment 3 bases; nucleotides outside the gene matches: 9. The CDR3 here is CASSLLGLAGGYEQYF. The CDR3 coding sequence is TGTGCCAGCAGCTTACTTGGTCTCGCGGGGGGCTACGAGCAGTACTTC.

This chain links TRBV27 with TRBJ2-7; TRBD1 matches 8 bases. There are 16 residues in the CDR3. Germline CDR1 MNHEY, CDR2 SMNVEV (reference sequence). V lost 3 bases and J lost 1; bases outside the gene matches: 8. The CDR3 loop reads CASSLTGETWSYEQYF. The CDR3 DNA is TGTGCCAGCAGTTTGACAGGGGAGACGTGGTCCTACGAGCAGTACTTC.